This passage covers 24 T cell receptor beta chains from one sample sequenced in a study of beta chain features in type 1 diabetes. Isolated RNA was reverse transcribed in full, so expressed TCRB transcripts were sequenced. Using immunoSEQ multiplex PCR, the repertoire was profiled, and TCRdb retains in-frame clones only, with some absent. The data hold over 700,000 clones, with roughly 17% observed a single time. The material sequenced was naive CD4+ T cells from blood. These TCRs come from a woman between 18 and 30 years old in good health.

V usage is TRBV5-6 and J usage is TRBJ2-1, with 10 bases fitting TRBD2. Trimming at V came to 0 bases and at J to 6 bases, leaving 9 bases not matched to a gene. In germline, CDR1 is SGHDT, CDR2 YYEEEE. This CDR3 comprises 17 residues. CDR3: CASSLGPLAGVVNEQFF. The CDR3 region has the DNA TGTGCCAGCAGCTTGGGCCCCCTAGCGGGAGTCGTCAATGAGCAGTTCTTC.

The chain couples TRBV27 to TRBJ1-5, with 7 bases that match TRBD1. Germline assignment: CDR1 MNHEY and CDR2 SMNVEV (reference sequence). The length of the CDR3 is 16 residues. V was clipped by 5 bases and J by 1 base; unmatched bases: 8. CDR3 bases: TGTGCCAGCAGTCGAACCGGGACAGCGAGCAATCAGCCCCAGCATTTT. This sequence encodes CASSRTGTASNQPQHF.

The CDR3 DNA is TGTGCCAGCAGCCATGGAGGAATGAACACTGAAGCTTTCTTT. It yields the protein CASSHGGMNTEAFF. The chain employs TRBV6-6 and TRBJ1-1; D gene unclear. This CDR3 comprises 14 residues. Germline CDR1 MNHNY, CDR2 SVGAGI (reference sequence). The V end lost 6 bases, the J end lost 0 bases, and 11 bases lay between the germline ends.

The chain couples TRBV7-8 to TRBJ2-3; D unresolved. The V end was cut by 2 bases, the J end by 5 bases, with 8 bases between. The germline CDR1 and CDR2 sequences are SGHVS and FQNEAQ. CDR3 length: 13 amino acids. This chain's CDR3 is CASSLHIEDTQYF. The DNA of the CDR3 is TGTGCCAGCAGCTTACATATAGAAGATACGCAGTATTTT.

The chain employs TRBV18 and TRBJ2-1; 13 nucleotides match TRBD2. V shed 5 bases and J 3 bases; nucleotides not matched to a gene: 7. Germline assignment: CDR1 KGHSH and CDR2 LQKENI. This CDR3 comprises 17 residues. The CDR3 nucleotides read TGTGCCAGCTCAAGAGTGGGACTAGCGGGGCACTACAATGAGCAGTTCTTC. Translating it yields CASSRVGLAGHYNEQFF.

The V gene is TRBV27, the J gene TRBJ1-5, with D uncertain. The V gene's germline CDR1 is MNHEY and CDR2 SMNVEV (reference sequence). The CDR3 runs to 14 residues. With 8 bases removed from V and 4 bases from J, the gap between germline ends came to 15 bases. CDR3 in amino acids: CASAGKAGNQPQHF. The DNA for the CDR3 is TGTGCCAGCGCTGGTAAGGCTGGGAATCAGCCCCAGCATTTT.

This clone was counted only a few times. CDR3 amino acids: CAISESIPQFLTASYEQYF. For the CDR3, the DNA is TGTGCCATCAGTGAGTCGATCCCCCAATTCCTGACAGCCTCCTACGAGCAGTACTTC. The chain has TRBV10-3 and TRBJ2-7, with D possibly matching TRBD1 (5 bases). V was trimmed by 0 bases and J by 0 bases, leaving 21 bases between them. CDR1 and CDR2 (germline): ENHRY, SYGVKD. This CDR3 has 19 residues.

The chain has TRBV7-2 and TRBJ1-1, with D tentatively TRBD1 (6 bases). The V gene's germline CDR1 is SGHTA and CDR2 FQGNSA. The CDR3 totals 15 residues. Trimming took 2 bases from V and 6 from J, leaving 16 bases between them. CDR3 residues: CASSLFRGPGAEAFF. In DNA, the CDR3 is TGTGCCAGCAGCTTATTCAGGGGACCCGGCGCTGAAGCTTTCTTT.

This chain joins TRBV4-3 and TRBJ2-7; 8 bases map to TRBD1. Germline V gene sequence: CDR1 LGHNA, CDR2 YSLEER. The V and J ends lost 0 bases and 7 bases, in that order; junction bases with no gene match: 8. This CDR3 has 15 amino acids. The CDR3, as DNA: TGCGCCAGCAGCCAAGAGACCACAGGGGGTAGGGAGCAGTACTTC. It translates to CASSQETTGGREQYF.

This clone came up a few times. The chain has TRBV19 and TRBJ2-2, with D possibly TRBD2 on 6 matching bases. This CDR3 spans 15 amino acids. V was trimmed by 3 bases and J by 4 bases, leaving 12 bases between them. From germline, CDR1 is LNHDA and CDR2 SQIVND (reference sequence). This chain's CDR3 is CASSIRWRGTGELFF. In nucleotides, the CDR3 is TGTGCCAGTAGTATCCGGTGGCGGGGCACCGGGGAGCTGTTTTTT.

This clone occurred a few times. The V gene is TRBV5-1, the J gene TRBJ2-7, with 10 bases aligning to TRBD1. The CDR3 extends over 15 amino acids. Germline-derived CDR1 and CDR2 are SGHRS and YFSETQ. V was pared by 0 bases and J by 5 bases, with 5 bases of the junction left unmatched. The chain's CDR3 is CASSLAGTGADEQYF. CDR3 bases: TGCGCCAGCAGCTTGGCGGGGACAGGGGCCGACGAGCAGTACTTC.

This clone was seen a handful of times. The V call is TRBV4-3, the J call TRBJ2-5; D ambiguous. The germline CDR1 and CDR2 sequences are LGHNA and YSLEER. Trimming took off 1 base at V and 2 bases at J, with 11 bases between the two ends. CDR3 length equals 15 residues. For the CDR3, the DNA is TGCGCCAGCAGCCAAGCCCACTCCAGGCAAGAGACCCAGTACTTC. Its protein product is CASSQAHSRQETQYF.

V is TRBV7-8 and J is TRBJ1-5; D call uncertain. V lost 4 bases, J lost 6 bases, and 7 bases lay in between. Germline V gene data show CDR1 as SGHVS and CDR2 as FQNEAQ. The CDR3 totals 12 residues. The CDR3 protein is CASSSTLQPQHF. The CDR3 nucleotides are TGTGCCAGCAGCTCAACTCTTCAGCCCCAGCATTTT.

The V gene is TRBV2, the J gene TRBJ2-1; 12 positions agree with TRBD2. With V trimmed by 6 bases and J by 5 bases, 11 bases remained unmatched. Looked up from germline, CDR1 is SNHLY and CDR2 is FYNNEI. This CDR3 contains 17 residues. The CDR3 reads CASSQIKTSGSDNEQFF. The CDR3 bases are TGTGCCAGCAGCCAAATTAAGACTAGCGGGAGTGACAATGAGCAGTTCTTC.

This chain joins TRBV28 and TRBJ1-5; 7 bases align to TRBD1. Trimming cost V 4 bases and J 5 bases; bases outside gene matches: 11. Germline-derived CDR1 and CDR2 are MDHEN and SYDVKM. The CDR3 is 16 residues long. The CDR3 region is CASSYLDRAFHQPQHF. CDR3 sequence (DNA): TGTGCCAGCAGTTATCTAGACAGGGCATTTCATCAGCCCCAGCATTTT.

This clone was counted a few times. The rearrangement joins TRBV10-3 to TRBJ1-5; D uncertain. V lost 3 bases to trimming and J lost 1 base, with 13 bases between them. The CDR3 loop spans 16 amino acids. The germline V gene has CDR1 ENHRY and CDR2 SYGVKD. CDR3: CAISDREGLSNQPQHF. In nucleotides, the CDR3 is TGTGCCATCAGTGACCGGGAGGGTTTGAGCAATCAGCCCCAGCATTTT.

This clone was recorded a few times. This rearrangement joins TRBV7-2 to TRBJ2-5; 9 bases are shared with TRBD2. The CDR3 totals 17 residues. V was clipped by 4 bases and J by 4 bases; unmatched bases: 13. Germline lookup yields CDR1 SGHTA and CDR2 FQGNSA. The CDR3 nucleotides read TGTGCCAGCAGCTCCCCCTCTGTAGCGGGAGTGGGAGAGACCCAGTACTTC. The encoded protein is CASSSPSVAGVGETQYF.

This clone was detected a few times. The CDR3 region has the DNA TGTGCCACCAACGGGCTAGCTATCAACGATGAGCAGTTCTTC. Translation: CATNGLAINDEQFF. The genes are TRBV2 and TRBJ2-1; maybe TRBD2 (5 bases). Germline V CDR1 and CDR2: SNHLY, FYNNEI. This CDR3 is 14 amino acids long. Trimming left V 10 bases short and J 8 bases short, with 21 bases between. Looking up the rest from reference TRBV2 and TRBJ2-1 gives the full variable domain: EPEVTQTPSHQVTQMGQEVILRCVPISNHLYFYWYRQILGQKVEFLVSFYNNEISEKSEIFDDQFSVERPDGSNFTLKIRSTKLEDSAMYFCATNGLAINDEQFFGPGTRLTVL.

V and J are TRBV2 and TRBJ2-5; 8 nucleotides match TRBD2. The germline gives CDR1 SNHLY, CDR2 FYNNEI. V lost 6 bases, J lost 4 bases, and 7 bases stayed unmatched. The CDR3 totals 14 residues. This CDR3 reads CASRGLARTETQYF. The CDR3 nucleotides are TGTGCCAGCAGAGGACTAGCCCGGACAGAGACCCAGTACTTC.

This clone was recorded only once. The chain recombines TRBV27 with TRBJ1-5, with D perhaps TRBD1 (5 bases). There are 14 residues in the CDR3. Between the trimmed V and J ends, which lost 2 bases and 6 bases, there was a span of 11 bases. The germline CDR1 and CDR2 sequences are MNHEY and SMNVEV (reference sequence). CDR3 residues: CASSLIGVGQPQHF. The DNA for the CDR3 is TGTGCCAGCAGTTTAATAGGGGTCGGTCAGCCCCAGCATTTT.

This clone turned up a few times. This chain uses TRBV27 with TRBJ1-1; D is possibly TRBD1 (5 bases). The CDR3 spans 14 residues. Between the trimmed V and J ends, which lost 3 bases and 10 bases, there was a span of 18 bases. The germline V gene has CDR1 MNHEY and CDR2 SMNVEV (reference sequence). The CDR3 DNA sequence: TGTGCCAGCAGTTTCCCCTTTGGTGGTGGGGGAGCTTTCTTT. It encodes CASSFPFGGGGAFF.

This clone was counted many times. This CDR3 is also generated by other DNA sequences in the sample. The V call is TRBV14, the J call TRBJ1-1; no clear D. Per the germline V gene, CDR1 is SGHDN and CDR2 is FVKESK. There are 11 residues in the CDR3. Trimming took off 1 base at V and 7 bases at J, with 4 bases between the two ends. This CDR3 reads CASSQGGEAFF. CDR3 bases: TGTGCCAGCAGCCAAGGCGGTGAAGCTTTCTTT.

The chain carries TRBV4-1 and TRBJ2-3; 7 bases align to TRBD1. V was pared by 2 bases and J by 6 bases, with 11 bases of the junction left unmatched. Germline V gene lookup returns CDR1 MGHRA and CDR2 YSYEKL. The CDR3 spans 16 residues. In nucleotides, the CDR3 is TGCGCCAGCAGCCAATACGGGACAGTGGATTCGGATACGCAGTATTTT. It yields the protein CASSQYGTVDSDTQYF.

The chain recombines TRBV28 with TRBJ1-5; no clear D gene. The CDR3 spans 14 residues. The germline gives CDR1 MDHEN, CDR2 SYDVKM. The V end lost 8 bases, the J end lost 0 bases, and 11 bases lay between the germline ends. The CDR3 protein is CASSSPGSNQPQHF. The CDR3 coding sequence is TGTGCCAGCTCCTCTCCCGGTAGCAATCAGCCCCAGCATTTT.